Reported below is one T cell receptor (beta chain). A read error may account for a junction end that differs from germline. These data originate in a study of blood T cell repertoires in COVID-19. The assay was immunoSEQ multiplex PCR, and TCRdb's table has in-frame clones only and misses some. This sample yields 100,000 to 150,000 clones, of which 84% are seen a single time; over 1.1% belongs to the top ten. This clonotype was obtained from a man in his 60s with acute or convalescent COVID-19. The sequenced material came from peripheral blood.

CDR3: CASSLTYRDKGYGQYF. CDR3 sequence (DNA): TGCGCCAGCAGCTTGACCTACCGGGACAAAGGCTACGGGCAGTACTTC. This chain connects TRBV5-1 to TRBJ2-7; a possible D gene is TRBD1 (6 bases). CDR3 length: 16 residues. Germline-derived CDR1 and CDR2 are SGHRS and YFSETQ.